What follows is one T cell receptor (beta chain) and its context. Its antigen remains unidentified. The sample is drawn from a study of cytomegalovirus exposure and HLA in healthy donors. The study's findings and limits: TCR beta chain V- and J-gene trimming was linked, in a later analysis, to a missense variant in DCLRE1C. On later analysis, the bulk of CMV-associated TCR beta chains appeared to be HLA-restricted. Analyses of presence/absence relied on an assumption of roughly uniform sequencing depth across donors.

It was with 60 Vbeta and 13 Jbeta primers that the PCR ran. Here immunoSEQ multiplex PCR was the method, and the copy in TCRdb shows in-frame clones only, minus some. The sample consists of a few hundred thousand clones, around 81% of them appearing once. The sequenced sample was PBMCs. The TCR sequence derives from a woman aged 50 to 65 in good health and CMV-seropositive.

The CDR3 loop is CASSRDSSYNEQFF. CDR3 coding DNA: TGTGCCAGCAGCCGGGACAGCTCCTACAATGAGCAGTTCTTC. The chain combines TRBV7-3 with TRBJ2-1, with 7 nucleotides matching TRBD1. Germline V gene data show CDR1 as SGHTA and CDR2 as FQGTGA. This CDR3 comprises 14 residues. Trimming removed 5 bases from V and 0 bases from J; junction bases left unmatched: 1. Supplemented by reference TRBV7-3 and TRBJ2-1, the full variable domain reads GAGVSQTPSNKVTEKGKYVELRCDPISGHTALYWYRQSLGQGPEFLIYFQGTGAADDSGLPNDRFFAVRPEGSVSTLKIQRTERGDSAVYLCASSRDSSYNEQFFGPGTRLTVL.